What follows are 30 T cell receptor beta chains derived from one specimen sequenced in a study of blood T cell repertoires in COVID-19. Produced via immunoSEQ multiplex PCR; TCRdb's table is partial and in-frame only. Of 120,000 to 150,000 clones in the sample, approximately 80% are singletons; the top ten hold 10% to 15%. Sequenced sample: peripheral blood. The receptor source for this set is a man in his 60s with active or convalescent COVID-19.

This clone was counted between two and nine times. V gene TRBV4-2 combines with J gene TRBJ2-2, with TRBD1 matching 9 bases. The V and J ends lost 1 base and 7 bases, in that order; junction bases with no gene match: 4. The CDR3 has 15 amino acids. Germline CDR1 LGHNA, CDR2 YNFKEQ. DNA for the CDR3: TGTGCCAGCAGCCAAGGGGGACAGGGTATCGGGGAGCTGTTTTTT. Protein: CASSQGGQGIGELFF.

The chain couples TRBV15 to TRBJ2-1; 11 nucleotides agree with TRBD2. V lost 0 bases, J lost 4 bases, and 2 bases stayed unmatched. This CDR3 region has 16 residues. Germline V gene sequence: CDR1 LNHNV, CDR2 YYDKDF (reference sequence). This CDR3 is CATSRDVAGGYNEQFF. CDR3 DNA: TGTGCCACCAGCAGAGATGTAGCGGGAGGGTACAATGAGCAGTTCTTC.

V is TRBV5-6 and J is TRBJ2-7; tentatively, D is TRBD2 (5 bases). Germline CDR1 reads SGHDT; CDR2 reads YYEEEE. The V and J ends lost 4 bases and 3 bases respectively, with 11 bases between them. This CDR3 is 13 amino acids long. CDR3 DNA sequence: TGTGCCAGCAGCCAACTCCGGGACTACGAGCAGTACTTC. Translated: CASSQLRDYEQYF.

The chain uses TRBV7-2 and TRBJ2-1; possible D gene TRBD2, 5 bases. The CDR3 loop spans 15 amino acids. Germline V gene data show CDR1 as SGHTA and CDR2 as FQGNSA. V lost 5 bases and J lost 8, with 19 bases in between. The CDR3 spells CASSPRGLSSYEQFF. CDR3 sequence (DNA): TGTGCCAGCAGCCCCCGTGGACTTTCGAGCTATGAGCAGTTCTTC.

This chain uses TRBV19 with TRBJ1-1; D gene ambiguous. Per germline, CDR1 LNHDA and CDR2 SQIVND (reference sequence). CDR3 length equals 14 residues. Deletions cut 6 bases from V and 6 bases from J, with 17 bases between. CDR3 bases: TGTGCCAGTAGCCCACGGGGTAGGTTGGCTGAAGCTTTCTTT. The encoded protein is CASSPRGRLAEAFF. Filled out from reference TRBV19 and TRBJ1-1, the complete variable domain reads DGGITQSPKYLFRKEGQNVTLSCEQNLNHDAMYWYRQDPGQGLRLIYYSQIVNDFQKGDIAEGYSVSREKKESFPLTVTSAQKNPTAFYLCASSPRGRLAEAFFGQGTRLTVV.

This chain uses TRBV27 with TRBJ1-1, with TRBD1 matching over 9 bases. Germline CDR1 and CDR2: MNHEY and SMNVEV (reference sequence). This CDR3 spans 15 amino acids. The V gene end was trimmed by 4 bases and the J gene end by 1 base; junction bases not matched to a gene: 4. This chain's CDR3 is CASSSTGGRNTEAFF. CDR3 DNA sequence: TGTGCCAGCAGTTCGACAGGGGGTAGGAACACTGAAGCTTTCTTT.

The chain has TRBV24-1 and TRBJ2-3; weak D call: TRBD1 (6 bases). Trimming shortened V by 6 bases and J by 2 bases, and 14 bases separated the two germline ends. Per germline, CDR1 KGHDR and CDR2 SFDVKD. The CDR3 loop spans 15 amino acids. This CDR3 is CATSPGHLNTDTQYF. In DNA form, the CDR3 reads TGTGCCACCAGTCCGGGACACTTAAACACAGATACGCAGTATTTT.

V is TRBV30 and J is TRBJ1-1; no clear D gene. V was pared by 5 bases and J by 0 bases, with 13 bases between. The length of the CDR3 is 14 residues. Per germline, CDR1 GTSNPN and CDR2 SVGIG (reference sequence). CDR3 sequence: CAWARGIMNTEAFF. In nucleotides, the CDR3 is TGTGCCTGGGCTAGAGGGATAATGAACACTGAAGCTTTCTTT.

The genes are TRBV21-1 and TRBJ1-2; the table's D call, TRBD1, was not checked against the DNA. TRBV21-1 is a documented pseudogene. This CDR3 is built from 16 residues. The DNA for the CDR3 is TGTGCCAGCAGCAAAACAGGCGGAATGTGCCCCTATGGCTACACCTTC. Translation: CASSKTGGMCPYGYTF.

The J gene is TRBJ2-2, the V gene TRBV6-5; D is ambiguous. CDR1 and CDR2 from the germline V gene are MNHEY and SVGAGI. Deletions cut 7 bases from V and 6 bases from J, with 15 bases between. CDR3 length: 14 residues. CDR3 nucleotides: TGTGCCAGCAAGGCCTGGCGTGGAGCCGGGGAGCTGTTTTTT. Protein product: CASKAWRGAGELFF.

The genes are TRBV6-5 and TRBJ1-4; D call uncertain. Per the germline V gene, CDR1 is MNHEY and CDR2 is SVGAGI. The ends were cut back, 7 bases at V and 4 bases at J, with 7 bases in the middle. The length of the CDR3 is 12 residues. Here the CDR3 reads CASMSHNEKLFF. Here the CDR3 DNA reads TGTGCCAGCATGAGCCATAATGAAAAACTGTTTTTT.

This chain uses TRBV20-1 with TRBJ2-3; D may be TRBD2 (5 bases). Germline CDR1 and CDR2: DFQATT and SNEGSKA (reference sequence). Trimming took 3 bases from V and 0 from J, leaving 10 bases between them. The CDR3 is made up of 14 amino acids. CDR3: CSASSASSTDTQYF. CDR3 nucleotides: TGCAGTGCTAGTAGCGCTTCTAGCACAGATACGCAGTATTTT.

The rearrangement links TRBV19 to TRBJ2-5; the D is unclear. CDR3 size: 13 residues. V dropped 4 bases and J dropped 1 base, with 7 bases sitting between them. From germline, CDR1 is LNHDA and CDR2 SQIVND (reference sequence). The CDR3 spells CASSTTAQETQYF. The DNA of the CDR3 is TGTGCCAGTAGTACCACAGCCCAAGAGACCCAGTACTTC.

This clone showed up just a few times. The chain employs TRBV5-5 and TRBJ2-7; tentative D call: TRBD1 (6 bases). Trimming removed 4 bases at V and 5 bases at J, with 13 bases between. CDR1 SGHKS and CDR2 YYEKEE come from the germline V gene (reference sequence). The CDR3 length is 13 residues. The CDR3 DNA follows: TGTGCCAGCAGCCATACAGGGATCGACGAGCAGTACTTC. It translates to CASSHTGIDEQYF.

This chain joins TRBV7-2 and TRBJ1-2; D perhaps matches TRBD1 (6 bases). The CDR3 is made up of 14 amino acids. Germline CDR1 reads SGHTA; CDR2 reads FQGNSA. Trimming removed 1 base from V and 7 bases from J, with 13 bases in between. The DNA of the CDR3 is TGTGCCAGCAGCTTAGATCAGGGGCGCCTTGGCTACACCTTC. It yields the protein CASSLDQGRLGYTF.

V gene TRBV6-6 combines with J gene TRBJ2-2; TRBD1 might be the D (5 bases). The V gene lost 5 bases and the J gene lost 4 bases, with 8 bases spanning the gap. Germline CDR1 and CDR2: MNHNY and SVGAGI (reference sequence). The CDR3 is made up of 13 amino acids. The CDR3 DNA reads TGTGCCAGCAGTCTCAGGGCCACCGGGGAGCTGTTTTTT. Its protein is CASSLRATGELFF.

This chain joins TRBV10-3 and TRBJ2-3; a weak D match, TRBD2 (6 bases). CDR1 ENHRY and CDR2 SYGVKD come from the germline V gene. Trimming removed 5 bases at V and 1 base at J, with 13 bases between. The CDR3 loop spans 15 amino acids. The CDR3 DNA sequence: TGTGCCATCAGTCGGACGGGGGAGGGCACAGATACGCAGTATTTT. Amino acid sequence: CAISRTGEGTDTQYF.

The gene calls are TRBV30 and TRBJ1-1, with D tentatively TRBD1 (6 bases). The CDR3 is 15 amino acids. V gave up 4 bases and J gave up 1 base, with 16 bases separating them. Germline-derived CDR1 and CDR2 are GTSNPN and SVGIG (reference sequence). The chain's CDR3 is CAWIPPGHPNTEAFF. CDR3 nucleotide sequence: TGTGCCTGGATACCACCGGGACATCCGAACACTGAAGCTTTCTTT.

A note on this clone: The sample contains more than one DNA sequence encoding this CDR3. The chain links TRBV7-3 to TRBJ2-7, with TRBD2 matching over 9 bases. This CDR3 has 15 residues. Trimming removed 2 bases from V and 3 bases from J; junction bases left unmatched: 5. Germline V gene sequence: CDR1 SGHTA, CDR2 FQGTGA. For the CDR3, the DNA is TGTGCCAGCAGCTTAGGGCTAGCGGGGAGCTACGAGCAGTACTTC. Its translation is CASSLGLAGSYEQYF.

The chain carries TRBV29-1 and TRBJ1-2; D ambiguous. The CDR3 runs 14 residues. The germline V and J ends were trimmed by 2 bases and 4 bases, with 14 bases remaining between them. Per the germline V gene, CDR1 is SQVTM and CDR2 is ANQGSEA. This CDR3 reads CSVELRLGLYGYTF. CDR3 DNA sequence: TGCAGCGTTGAACTCCGGCTAGGTCTCTATGGCTACACCTTC.

This clone was observed many times. This chain connects TRBV5-6 to TRBJ2-7, with TRBD2 identical over 7 bases. Looked up from germline, CDR1 is SGHDT and CDR2 is YYEEEE. This CDR3 is 13 amino acids long. J lost 2 bases, V lost 4 bases, and 3 bases had no gene match. In DNA, the CDR3 is TGTGCCAGCAGCCCCGGGAGGACCTACGAGCAGTACTTC. Translated: CASSPGRTYEQYF.

This sequence joins TRBV7-9 and TRBJ1-1; 9 bases are a match to TRBD1. The CDR3 is 15 residues long. Germline CDR1 is SEHNR and CDR2 is FQNEAQ (reference sequence). The V and J ends lost 7 bases and 1 base, in that order; junction bases with no gene match: 7. The CDR3 nucleotides read TGTGCCAGCACCAGGAGGGACAGGGAGAACACTGAAGCTTTCTTT. Translating gives CASTRRDRENTEAFF. Together with reference TRBV7-9 and TRBJ1-1, the CDR3 gives the full variable domain: DTGVSQNPRHKITKRGQNVTFRCDPISEHNRLYWYRQTLGQGPEFLTYFQNEAQLEKSRLLSDRFSAERPKGSFSTLEIQRTEQGDSAMYLCASTRRDRENTEAFFGQGTRLTVV.

This chain links TRBV15 with TRBJ1-2, with a weak D call TRBD1 (5 bases). The length of the CDR3 is 14 residues. V dropped 3 bases and J dropped 4 bases, with 12 bases sitting between them. In germline, CDR1 is LNHNV, CDR2 YYDKDF (reference sequence). The CDR3 here is CATSRWGEGYGYTF. The CDR3 DNA reads TGTGCCACCAGCAGGTGGGGGGAAGGCTATGGCTACACCTTC.

The rearrangement links TRBV3-1 (or the pseudogene TRBV3-2) to TRBJ1-5; tentative D call: TRBD1 (5 bases). This CDR3 comprises 17 residues. Germline-derived CDR1 and CDR2 are LGHDT and YNNKEL (reference sequence). Trimming left V 4 bases short and J 0 bases short, with 16 bases between. The CDR3 reads CASSPYAQGNSNQPQHF. CDR3 DNA: TGTGCCAGCAGCCCGTACGCGCAGGGCAATAGCAATCAGCCCCAGCATTTT.

This clone turned up a few times. The same CDR3 also results from other DNA sequences found in this sample. The rearrangement joins TRBV19 to TRBJ1-1; TRBD1 is a possible D gene (5 bases). CDR3 size: 14 residues. V shed 3 bases and J shed 5 bases, with 13 bases lying between them. Germline CDR1 and CDR2: LNHDA and SQIVND (reference sequence). The CDR3 sequence: CASSIGLGGTEAFF. The CDR3 DNA follows: TGTGCCAGTAGTATCGGACTTGGGGGGACTGAAGCTTTCTTT.

This clone was found once. The chain uses TRBV24-1 and TRBJ1-5; TRBD1 matches 9 bases. From germline, CDR1 is KGHDR and CDR2 SFDVKD. V was clipped by 7 bases and J by 7 bases; unmatched bases: 10. CDR3 length equals 15 residues. The DNA of the CDR3 is TGTGCCACCAGCGGCCCGGGACAGGGTGGGCAGCCCCAGCATTTT. This translates into CATSGPGQGGQPQHF.

The table lists this clone with a few counts. This rearrangement joins TRBV6-6 to TRBJ1-1; TRBD1 might be the D (5 bases). This CDR3 region has 13 residues. The V and J ends lost 4 bases and 10 bases respectively, with 16 bases between them. Per germline, CDR1 MNHNY and CDR2 SVGAGI (reference sequence). CDR3: CASSLTTELGAFF. The CDR3, as DNA: TGTGCCAGCAGTTTGACGACAGAACTGGGAGCTTTCTTT.

This clone has more than one count but fewer than ten. The gene calls are TRBV11-2 and TRBJ2-7; D may be TRBD2 (5 bases). Per the germline V gene, CDR1 is SGHAT and CDR2 is FQNNGV. The CDR3 sequence is 15 residues long. V lost 5 bases to trimming and J lost 1 base, with 15 bases between them. The CDR3 spells CASSGLTRRSYEQYF. The DNA of the CDR3 is TGTGCCAGCAGCGGACTGACCCGCCGGTCCTACGAGCAGTACTTC.

This clone has a handful of counts. The chain is built from TRBV19 and TRBJ1-4; 10 nucleotides line up with TRBD1. V was pared by 5 bases and J by 7 bases, with 7 bases of the junction left unmatched. The CDR3 has 15 amino acids. Germline values: CDR1 LNHDA, CDR2 SQIVND (reference sequence). The DNA of the CDR3 is TGTGCCAGTAGTTCCCGGACAGGGGGAATTGAAAAACTGTTTTTT. Translated: CASSSRTGGIEKLFF.

The chain is built from TRBV27 and TRBJ2-7; 12 bases are a match to TRBD2. This CDR3 is 14 amino acids long. V lost 3 bases to trimming and J lost 6 bases; unmatched junction nucleotides: 3. Germline V gene sequence: CDR1 MNHEY, CDR2 SMNVEV (reference sequence). CDR3 amino acids: CASSFRTSGTEQYF. As DNA, the CDR3 is TGTGCCAGCAGTTTTCGGACTAGCGGGACCGAGCAGTACTTC.